These 11 T cell receptor beta chains came from one sample sequenced in a study of shared clonotypes between healthy human individuals. TCRdb keeps only in-frame clones here, not all; method: immunoSEQ multiplex PCR. The sample shows under 850,000 clones, around 77% of them seen only once. Sequenced: memory CD4+ T cells sorted from blood. The subset is: CD45RA-negative fraction. Receptors were obtained from a woman aged 30 to 39 in good health.

The CDR3 bases are TGTGCCAGCAGCCGACGTCCAGGGACTTATGGCTACACCTTC. This codes for CASSRRPGTYGYTF. This chain joins TRBV14 and TRBJ1-2, with TRBD1 as a possible D gene (5 bases). Germline CDR1 SGHDN, CDR2 FVKESK. CDR3 length equals 14 residues. V lost 4 bases to trimming and J lost 5 bases, with 14 bases between them. The entire variable domain, with the rest obtained from reference TRBV14 and TRBJ1-2, is as follows: EAGVTQFPSHSVIEKGQTVTLRCDPISGHDNLYWYRRVMGKEIKFLLHFVKESKQDESGMPNNRFLAERTGGTYSTLKVQPAELEDSGVYFCASSRRPGTYGYTFGSGTRLTVV.

This chain links TRBV7-9 with TRBJ1-1; 9 bases are shared with TRBD1. The CDR3 runs 15 residues. The V gene's germline CDR1 is SEHNR and CDR2 FQNEAQ (reference sequence). V gave up 5 bases and J gave up 4 bases; unmatched junction bases: 8. CDR3 region: CASSRYRGPGTEAFF. The CDR3 region has the DNA TGTGCCAGCAGCCGATACAGGGGGCCGGGCACTGAAGCTTTCTTT.

This clone came up once. V is TRBV7-8 and J is TRBJ1-1; 11 nucleotides agree with TRBD1. The CDR3 loop spans 16 amino acids. Germline V lookup: CDR1 SGHVS, CDR2 FQNEAQ. V dropped 5 bases and J dropped 0; count of bases not matched to a gene: 5. The DNA for the CDR3 is TGTGCCAGCAGCCTCGGGACAGGGGGTTTGAACACTGAAGCTTTCTTT. Residues: CASSLGTGGLNTEAFF. Drawing the rest from reference TRBV7-8 and TRBJ1-1, the complete variable domain is GAGVSQSPRYKVAKRGQDVALRCDPISGHVSLFWYQQALGQGPEFLTYFQNEAQLDKSGLPSDRFFAERPEGSVSTLKIQRTQQEDSAVYLCASSLGTGGLNTEAFFGQGTRLTVV.

This chain links TRBV11-2 with TRBJ2-5; a weak D match, TRBD1 (5 bases). Trimming took off 2 bases at V and 9 bases at J, with 10 bases between the two ends. Germline assignment: CDR1 SGHAT and CDR2 FQNNGV. The CDR3 runs to 12 residues. The CDR3 region is CASSLPGNPQYF. Written as DNA, the CDR3 is TGTGCCAGCAGCTTACCAGGGAATCCCCAGTACTTC.

In DNA form, the CDR3 reads TGTGCCAGCAGCCGTGATCGGGCTGGCCGTCTAAGCACAGATACGCAGTATTTT. Amino acid sequence: CASSRDRAGRLSTDTQYF. This sequence joins TRBV5-6 and TRBJ2-3; D ambiguous. In germline, CDR1 is SGHDT, CDR2 YYEEEE. Trimming left V 4 bases short and J 0 bases short, with 21 bases between. The CDR3 runs 18 residues.

This chain joins TRBV10-3 and TRBJ1-3, with no clear D. Between the trimmed V and J ends, which lost 11 bases and 8 bases, there was a span of 19 bases. CDR3 length: 13 residues. Germline loops: CDR1 ENHRY, CDR2 SYGVKD. As DNA, the CDR3 is TGTGCCCTACAGAAGGAGCTAAGGGACACCATATATTTT. Encoded protein: CALQKELRDTIYF.

Regarding this clone: Other DNA sequences of this sample code for an identical CDR3. The chain recombines TRBV9 with TRBJ2-1, with 11 bases lining up with TRBD2. J lost 5 bases, V lost 3 bases, and 4 bases had no gene match. Germline V gene sequence: CDR1 SGDLS, CDR2 YYNGEE. The CDR3 runs 15 residues. The CDR3 bases are TGTGCCAGCAGCGCCCGACTAGCGGGGAACAATGAGCAGTTCTTC. Translating it yields CASSARLAGNNEQFF.

CDR3 sequence (DNA): TGTGCCAGCAGCCAAGAAGACCCGGATAACTATGGCTACACCTTC. As protein: CASSQEDPDNYGYTF. The chain joins TRBV14 to TRBJ1-2, with no clear D. The CDR3 consists of 15 residues. V was cut by 0 bases and J by 1 base, with 9 bases left in between. The germline V gene has CDR1 SGHDN and CDR2 FVKESK.

This clone was found a few times. Distinct nucleotide sequences in the sample also encode this CDR3. The chain has TRBV7-2 and TRBJ1-5; D is unclear. The length of the CDR3 is 14 residues. The germline CDR1 and CDR2 sequences are SGHTA and FQGNSA. The V and J ends lost 5 bases and 0 bases respectively, with 8 bases between them. The CDR3 coding sequence is TGTGCCAGCAGCCCCTACTATAGCAATCAGCCCCAGCATTTT. Amino acids: CASSPYYSNQPQHF.

This rearrangement joins TRBV18 to TRBJ1-3; the D is unclear. Trimming left V 2 bases short and J 0 bases short, with 14 bases between. CDR3 length equals 17 residues. Germline V CDR1 and CDR2: KGHSH, LQKENI. CDR3 DNA: TGTGCCAGCTCACCAACCAAGGCAGAAAGCTCTGGAAACACCATATATTTT. Translated: CASSPTKAESSGNTIYF.

The chain carries TRBV6-4 and TRBJ2-3; 7 nucleotides match TRBD2. CDR1 is MRHNA and CDR2 is SNTAGT in the germline V gene. The CDR3 is 13 amino acids. V was pared by 9 bases and J by 3 bases, with 6 bases of the junction left unmatched. The CDR3 coding sequence is TGTGCCAGTAGGGCTAGCGGAACAGATACGCAGTATTTT. Protein sequence: CASRASGTDTQYF.